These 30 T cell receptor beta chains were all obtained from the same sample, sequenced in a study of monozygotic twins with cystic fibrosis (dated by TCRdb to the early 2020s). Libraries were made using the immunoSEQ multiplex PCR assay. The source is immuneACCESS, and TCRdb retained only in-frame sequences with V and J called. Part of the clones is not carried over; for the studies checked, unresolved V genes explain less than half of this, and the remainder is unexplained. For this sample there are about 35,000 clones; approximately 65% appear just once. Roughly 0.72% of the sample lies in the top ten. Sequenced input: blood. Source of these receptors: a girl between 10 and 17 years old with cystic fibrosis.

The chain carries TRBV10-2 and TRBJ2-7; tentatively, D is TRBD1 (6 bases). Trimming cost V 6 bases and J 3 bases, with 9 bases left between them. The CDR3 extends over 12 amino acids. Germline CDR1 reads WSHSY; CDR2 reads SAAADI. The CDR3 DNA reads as TGCGCCAGCAGGGACAGACTCTACGAGCAGTACGTC. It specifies CASRDRLYEQYV.

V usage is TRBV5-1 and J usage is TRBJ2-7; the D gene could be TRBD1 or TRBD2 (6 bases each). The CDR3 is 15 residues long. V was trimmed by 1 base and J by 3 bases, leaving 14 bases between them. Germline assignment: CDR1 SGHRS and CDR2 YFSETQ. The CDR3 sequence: CASSLRGARDYEQYF. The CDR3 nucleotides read TGCGCCAGCAGCTTGAGGGGGGCCCGTGACTACGAGCAGTACTTC.

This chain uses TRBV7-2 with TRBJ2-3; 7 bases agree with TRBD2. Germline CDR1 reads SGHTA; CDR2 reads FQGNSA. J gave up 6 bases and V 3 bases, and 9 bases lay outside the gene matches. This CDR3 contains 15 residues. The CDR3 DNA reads TGTGCCAGCAGCTTCCTAGCGGCCCAAGGGGATACGCAGTATTTT. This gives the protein CASSFLAAQGDTQYF.

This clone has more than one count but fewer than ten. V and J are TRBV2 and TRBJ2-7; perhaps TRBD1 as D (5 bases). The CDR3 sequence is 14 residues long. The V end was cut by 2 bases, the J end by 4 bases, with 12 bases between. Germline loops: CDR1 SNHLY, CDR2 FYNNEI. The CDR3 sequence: CASSEQGPLYEQYF. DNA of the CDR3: TGTGCCAGCAGTGAACAGGGTCCCCTTTACGAGCAGTACTTC.

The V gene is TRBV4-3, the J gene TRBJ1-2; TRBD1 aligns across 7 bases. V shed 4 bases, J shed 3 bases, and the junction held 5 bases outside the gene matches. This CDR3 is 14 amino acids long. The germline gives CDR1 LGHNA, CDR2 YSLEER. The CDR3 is CASSRQGLDYGYTF. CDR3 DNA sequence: TGCGCCAGCAGCCGACAGGGTTTGGACTATGGCTACACCTTC.

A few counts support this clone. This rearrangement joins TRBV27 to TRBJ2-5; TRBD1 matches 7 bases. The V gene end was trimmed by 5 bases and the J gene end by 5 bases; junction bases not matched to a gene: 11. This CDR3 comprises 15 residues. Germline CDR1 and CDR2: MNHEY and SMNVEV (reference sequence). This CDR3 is CASSAQQGRPETQYF. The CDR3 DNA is TGTGCCAGCAGTGCACAACAGGGGAGACCGGAGACCCAGTACTTC.

CDR3 sequence (DNA): TGCGCCAGCAGCCCGAGGGGACAGTATGGCTACACCTTC. Protein: CASSPRGQYGYTF. The rearrangement joins TRBV5-1 to TRBJ1-2; 7 bases agree with TRBD1. Per germline, CDR1 SGHRS and CDR2 YFSETQ. This CDR3 has 13 residues. The J segment lost 5 bases and the V segment lost 4 bases, leaving 5 bases of the junction unmatched.

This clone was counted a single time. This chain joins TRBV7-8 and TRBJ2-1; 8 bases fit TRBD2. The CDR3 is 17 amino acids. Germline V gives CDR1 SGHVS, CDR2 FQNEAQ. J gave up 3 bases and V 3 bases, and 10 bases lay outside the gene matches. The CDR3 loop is CASSLGMGLGVYNEQFF. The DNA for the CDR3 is TGTGCCAGCAGCTTGGGGATGGGACTAGGAGTCTACAATGAGCAGTTCTTC.

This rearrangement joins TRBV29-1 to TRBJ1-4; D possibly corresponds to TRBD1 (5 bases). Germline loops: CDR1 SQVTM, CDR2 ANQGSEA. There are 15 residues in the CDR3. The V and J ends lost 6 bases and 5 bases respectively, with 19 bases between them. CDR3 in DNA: TGCAGCGTCGGGCAAACCGGGACGGGGAATGAAAAACTGTTTTTT. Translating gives CSVGQTGTGNEKLFF. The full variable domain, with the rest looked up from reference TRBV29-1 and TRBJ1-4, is SAVISQKPSRDICQRGTSLTIQCQVDSQVTMMFWYRQQPGQSLTLIATANQGSEATYESGFVIDKFPISRPNLTFSTLTVSNMSPEDSSIYLCSVGQTGTGNEKLFFGSGTQLSVL.

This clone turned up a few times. CDR3 nucleotide sequence: TGTGCCAGCAATCCGGGACTAGCGAGCCTGGGGCAGTACGTC. This sequence encodes CASNPGLASLGQYV. This chain joins TRBV2 and TRBJ2-7, with 10 nucleotides matching TRBD2. The ends lost 7 bases at V and 9 bases at J; junction bases unmatched: 12. Germline V gene lookup returns CDR1 SNHLY and CDR2 FYNNEI. This CDR3 region has 14 residues.

The CDR3 region has the DNA TGTGCCATCAGTATAACCTACTCCTCCTACAATGAGCAGTTCTTC. This sequence encodes CAISITYSSYNEQFF. V gene TRBV10-3 combines with J gene TRBJ2-1; D not resolved. The CDR3 runs 15 residues. Looked up from germline, CDR1 is ENHRY and CDR2 is SYGVKD. V lost 5 bases, J lost 0 bases, and 11 bases lay in between.

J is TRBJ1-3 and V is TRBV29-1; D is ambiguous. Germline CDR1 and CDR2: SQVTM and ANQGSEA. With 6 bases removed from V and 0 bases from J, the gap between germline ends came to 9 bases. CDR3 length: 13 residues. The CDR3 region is CSVSSTSGNTIYF. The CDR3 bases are TGCAGCGTGAGTAGCACCTCTGGAAACACCATATATTTT.

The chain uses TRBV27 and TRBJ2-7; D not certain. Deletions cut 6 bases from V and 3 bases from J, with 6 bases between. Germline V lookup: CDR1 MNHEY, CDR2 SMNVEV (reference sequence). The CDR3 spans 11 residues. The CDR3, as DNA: TGTGCCAGCAGGAAAATCTACGAGCAGTACGTC. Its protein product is CASRKIYEQYV.

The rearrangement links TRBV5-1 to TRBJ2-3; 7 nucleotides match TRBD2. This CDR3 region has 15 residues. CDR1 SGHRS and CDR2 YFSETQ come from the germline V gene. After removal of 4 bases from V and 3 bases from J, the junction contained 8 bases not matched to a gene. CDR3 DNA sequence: TGCGCCAGCAGCCCTAATGCGGGAGTAACAGATACGCAGTATTTT. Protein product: CASSPNAGVTDTQYF.

The CDR3 DNA reads as TGTGCCAGCATCGCCGGTGGCACTGAAGCTTTCTTT. Amino acid sequence: CASIAGGTEAFF. The rearrangement uses TRBV6-6 and TRBJ1-1, with D uncertain. This CDR3 spans 12 amino acids. V was trimmed by 7 bases and J by 4 bases, leaving 10 bases between them. CDR1 MNHNY and CDR2 SVGAGI come from the germline V gene (reference sequence).

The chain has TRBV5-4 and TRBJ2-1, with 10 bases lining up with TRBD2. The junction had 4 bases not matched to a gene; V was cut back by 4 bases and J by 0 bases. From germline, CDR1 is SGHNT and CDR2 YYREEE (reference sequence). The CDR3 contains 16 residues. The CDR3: CASSARTSGSYNEQFF. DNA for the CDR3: TGTGCCAGCAGCGCTAGGACTAGCGGCTCCTACAATGAGCAGTTCTTC.

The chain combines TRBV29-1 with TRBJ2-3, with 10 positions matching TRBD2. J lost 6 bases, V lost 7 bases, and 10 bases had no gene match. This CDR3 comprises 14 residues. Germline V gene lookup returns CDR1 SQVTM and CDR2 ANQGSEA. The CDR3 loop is CSATRAGGTDTQYF. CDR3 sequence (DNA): TGCAGCGCCACTAGAGCGGGAGGGACGGATACGCAGTATTTT.

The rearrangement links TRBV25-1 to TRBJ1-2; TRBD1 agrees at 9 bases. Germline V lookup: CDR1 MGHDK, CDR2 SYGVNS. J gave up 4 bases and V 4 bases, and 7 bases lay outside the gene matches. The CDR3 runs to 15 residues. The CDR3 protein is CASSAAGTGFYGYTF. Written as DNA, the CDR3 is TGTGCCAGCAGTGCGGCGGGGACAGGGTTCTATGGCTACACCTTC.

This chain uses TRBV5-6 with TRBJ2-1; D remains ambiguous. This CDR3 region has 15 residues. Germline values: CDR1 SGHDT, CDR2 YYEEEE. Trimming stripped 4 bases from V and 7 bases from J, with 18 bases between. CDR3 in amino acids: CASSPPSSANNEQFF. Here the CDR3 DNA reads TGTGCCAGCAGCCCTCCCTCTTCGGCGAATAATGAGCAGTTCTTC.

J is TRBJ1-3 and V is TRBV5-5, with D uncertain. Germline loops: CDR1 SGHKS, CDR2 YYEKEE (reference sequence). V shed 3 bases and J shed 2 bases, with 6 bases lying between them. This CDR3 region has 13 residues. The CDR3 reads CASSSRTGNTIYF. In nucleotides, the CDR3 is TGTGCCAGCAGCTCCCGTACTGGAAACACCATATATTTT.

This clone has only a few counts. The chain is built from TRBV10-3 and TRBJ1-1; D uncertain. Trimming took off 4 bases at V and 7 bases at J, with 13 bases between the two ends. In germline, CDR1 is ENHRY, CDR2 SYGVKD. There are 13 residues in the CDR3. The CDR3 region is CAISAVAEGEAFF. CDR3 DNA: TGTGCCATCAGTGCCGTCGCGGAGGGTGAAGCTTTCTTT.

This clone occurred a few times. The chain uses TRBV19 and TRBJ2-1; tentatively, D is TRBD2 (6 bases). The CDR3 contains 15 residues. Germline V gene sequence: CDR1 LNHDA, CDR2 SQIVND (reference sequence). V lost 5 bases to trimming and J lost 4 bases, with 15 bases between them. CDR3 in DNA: TGTGCCAGTAGTCAATCAAAGACTAGGTACAATGAGCAGTTCTTC. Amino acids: CASSQSKTRYNEQFF.

The CDR3 bases are TGTGCCAGCAGCCCACCGGGCACAGGGCACCTAATGAACACTGAAGCTTTCTTT. Translating gives CASSPPGTGHLMNTEAFF. The rearrangement joins TRBV9 to TRBJ1-1; D is possibly TRBD1 (6 bases). V dropped 4 bases and J dropped 0 bases, with 22 bases sitting between them. CDR3 size: 18 residues. Germline-derived CDR1 and CDR2 are SGDLS and YYNGEE.

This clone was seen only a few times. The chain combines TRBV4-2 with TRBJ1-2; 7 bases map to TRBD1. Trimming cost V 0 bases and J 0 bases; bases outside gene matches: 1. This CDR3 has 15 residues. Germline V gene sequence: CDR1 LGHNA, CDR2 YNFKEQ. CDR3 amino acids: CASSQDGTANYGYTF. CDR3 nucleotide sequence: TGTGCCAGCAGCCAAGACGGGACAGCTAACTATGGCTACACCTTC.

The CDR3, as DNA: TGTGCCAGCAGTTACAGACGGATTAACACCGGGGAGCTGTTTTTT. It specifies CASSYRRINTGELFF. The V and J genes are TRBV6-5 and TRBJ2-2, with D uncertain. CDR1 is MNHEY, CDR2 SVGAGI, per germline. The CDR3 totals 15 residues. V was trimmed by 2 bases and J by 2 bases, leaving 9 bases between them.

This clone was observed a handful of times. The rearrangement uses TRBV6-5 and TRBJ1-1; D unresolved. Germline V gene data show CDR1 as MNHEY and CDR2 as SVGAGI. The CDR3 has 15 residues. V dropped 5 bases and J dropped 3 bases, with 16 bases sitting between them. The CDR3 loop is CASSPRRAGDTEAFF. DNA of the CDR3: TGTGCCAGCAGTCCCCGGAGGGCCGGGGACACTGAAGCTTTCTTT.

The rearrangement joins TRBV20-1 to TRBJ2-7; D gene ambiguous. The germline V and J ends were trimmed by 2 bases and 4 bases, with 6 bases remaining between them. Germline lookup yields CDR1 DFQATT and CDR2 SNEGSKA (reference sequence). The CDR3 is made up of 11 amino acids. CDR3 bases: TGCAGTGCTAGATTCTCTTACGAGCAGTACGTC. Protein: CSARFSYEQYV.

CDR3 residues: CASSELWGSNYGYTF. The CDR3 nucleotides read TGTGCCAGCAGTGAGCTATGGGGATCAAACTATGGCTACACCTTC. The chain employs TRBV6-1 and TRBJ1-2; D remains unclear. Trimming took off 3 bases at V and 2 bases at J, with 13 bases between the two ends. The CDR3 totals 15 residues. The V gene's germline CDR1 is MNHNS and CDR2 SASEGT.

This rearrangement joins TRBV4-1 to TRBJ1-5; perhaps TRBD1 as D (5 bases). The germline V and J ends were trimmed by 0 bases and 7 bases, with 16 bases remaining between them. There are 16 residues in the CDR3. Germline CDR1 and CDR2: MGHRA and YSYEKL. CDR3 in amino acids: CASSQDRSGTGQPQHF. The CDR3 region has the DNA TGCGCCAGCAGCCAAGATCGGTCAGGGACGGGCCAGCCCCAGCATTTT.

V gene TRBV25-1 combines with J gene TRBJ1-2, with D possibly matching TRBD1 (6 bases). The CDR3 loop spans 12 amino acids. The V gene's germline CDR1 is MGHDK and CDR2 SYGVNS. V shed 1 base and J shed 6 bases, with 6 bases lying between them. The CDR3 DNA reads TGTGCCAGCAGTGAATGGACAGATGGCTACACCTTC. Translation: CASSEWTDGYTF.